This T cell receptor beta chain was found in a study of blood T cell repertoires in COVID-19. The wider study: The study drew acute and convalescent COVID-19 samples from the United States, Italy and Spain. The cDNA or gDNA used as material had been derived from T cells, B-cell-depleted T cells, or PBMCs.

CDR3 size: 16 residues. CDR1 and CDR2 (germline): MGHRA, YSYEKL. V was cut by 0 bases and J by 3 bases, with 15 bases left in between. Per the study methods: Amplified reference gene primers provided the basis for estimating nucleated cell counts. Profiling relied on immunoSEQ multiplex PCR, and the TCRdb table lists in-frame clones only, not all of them. The DNA gave D and trimming, while V, J and clone size come from that table. The sample consists of over 200,000 clones, nearly 90% of them appearing once. The origin of this receptor is a woman younger than 30 who had recovered from COVID-19. This rearrangement joins TRBV4-1 to TRBJ2-7; D ambiguous. Sequenced: peripheral blood. The CDR3 here is CASSQDWALMGYEQYF. CDR3 nucleotide sequence: TGCGCCAGCAGCCAAGATTGGGCCCTTATGGGCTACGAGCAGTACTTC.